The rows below give T cell receptor beta chains drawn from one sample of a study of blood T cell repertoires in COVID-19. This table comes from immunoSEQ multiplex PCR, and its TCRdb copy is limited to in-frame clones, with some not included. The table shows 82,000 or so clones, with around 89% occurring only once. What was sequenced was PBMCs or T cells enriched from blood (not recorded which). The receptor set was obtained from a woman between 45 and 60 years old with acute COVID-19. CDR3s include the opening cysteine and the closing phenylalanine or tryptophan. The D gene is left open where the match is weak. Clone size is stated in some rows and not others, as once, few, many or a class when expanded.

>.|.|TRBV30|TRBJ1-5
CAWSQQGNQPQHF
TGTGCCTGGAGTCAACAGGGAAATCAGCCCCAGCATTTT
>TRBD2|.|TRBV5-6|TRBJ2-7
CASSLGLAGGFKVEQYF
TGTGCCAGCAGCTTGGGTTTAGCGGGAGGGTTTAAGGTCGAGCAGTACTTC
>TRBD1|once|TRBV7-9|TRBJ1-2
CASSLTISQTGGGGYTF
TGTGCCAGCAGCTTAACGATTAGCCAAACAGGGGGAGGTGGCTACACCTTC
>TRBD1|.|TRBV19|TRBJ1-5
CASSTRTGTSNQPQHF
TGTGCCAGTAGTACCCGGACAGGGACCAGCAATCAGCCCCAGCATTTT
>TRBD1|.|TRBV7-8|TRBJ1-3
CASSLWTGSGNTIYF
TGTGCCAGCAGCTTATGGACAGGCTCTGGAAACACCATATATTTT
>TRBD2|.|TRBV27|TRBJ2-1
CASSHTSDGGNEQFF
TGTGCCAGCAGTCACACTAGCGACGGGGGGAATGAGCAGTTCTTC
>.|.|TRBV2|TRBJ2-1
CASSGGNEQFF
TGTGCCAGCAGTGGAGGCAATGAGCAGTTCTTC
>.|.|TRBV5-4|TRBJ1-6
CASSLRAGNSGVGGSPLHF
TGTGCCAGCAGCTTGCGTGCCGGGAATAGCGGCGTTGGCGGTTCACCCCTCCACTTT
>.|.|TRBV4-2|TRBJ1-5
CASSHLRGSNLDSNQPQHF
TGTGCCAGCAGCCACCTAAGGGGGAGCAATCTCGATAGCAATCAGCCCCAGCATTTT
>.|.|TRBV7-9|TRBJ2-5
CASTNLVPLQETQYF
TGTGCCAGCACCAATTTAGTTCCCCTACAAGAGACCCAGTACTTC
>TRBD1|.|TRBV7-2|TRBJ2-2
CASSSYRGREAGELFF
TGTGCCAGCAGCTCCTACAGGGGGCGAGAAGCCGGGGAGCTGTTTTTT
>TRBD2|.|TRBV10-1|TRBJ2-3
CASSDFSTTSGSTDTQYF
TGCGCCAGCAGTGACTTTTCGACGACTAGCGGGAGCACAGATACGCAGTATTTT
>.|.|TRBV2|TRBJ1-1
CASSEGQGPMNTEAFF
TGTGCCAGCAGTGAAGGGCAGGGTCCCATGAACACTGAAGCTTTCTTT
>.|.|TRBV3-1/TRBV3-2|TRBJ1-1
CASSRNPDIPEAFF
TGTGCCAGCAGCCGGAATCCCGACATCCCTGAAGCTTTCTTT
>TRBD1|.|TRBV4-1|TRBJ1-2
CASSQGDREVSGYTF
TGCGCCAGCAGCCAAGGGGACAGAGAAGTGTCGGGCTACACCTTC
>TRBD2|few|TRBV15|TRBJ2-7
CATSSVSGTRSYEQYF
TGTGCCACCAGCTCGGTCTCCGGGACTAGGTCCTACGAGCAGTACTTC
>TRBD1|.|TRBV29-1|TRBJ2-7
CSAADRTGDDEQYF
TGCAGCGCCGCGGACCGGACAGGGGACGACGAGCAGTACTTC
>.|.|TRBV6-5|TRBJ1-1
CASSFSSAEAFF
TGTGCCAGCAGTTTTTCTTCGGCTGAAGCTTTCTTT
>.|.|TRBV9|TRBJ2-3
CASSSLTRSSTDTQYF
TGTGCCAGCAGCTCCCTGACTAGGTCAAGCACAGATACGCAGTATTTT
>TRBD1|few|TRBV20-1|TRBJ2-7
CSASPEQGASYEQYF
TGCAGTGCTAGTCCCGAACAGGGGGCGAGTTACGAGCAGTACTTC
>.|.|TRBV7-9|TRBJ2-6
CASPPHSGANVLTF
TGTGCCAGCCCCCCCCACTCTGGGGCCAACGTCCTGACTTTC